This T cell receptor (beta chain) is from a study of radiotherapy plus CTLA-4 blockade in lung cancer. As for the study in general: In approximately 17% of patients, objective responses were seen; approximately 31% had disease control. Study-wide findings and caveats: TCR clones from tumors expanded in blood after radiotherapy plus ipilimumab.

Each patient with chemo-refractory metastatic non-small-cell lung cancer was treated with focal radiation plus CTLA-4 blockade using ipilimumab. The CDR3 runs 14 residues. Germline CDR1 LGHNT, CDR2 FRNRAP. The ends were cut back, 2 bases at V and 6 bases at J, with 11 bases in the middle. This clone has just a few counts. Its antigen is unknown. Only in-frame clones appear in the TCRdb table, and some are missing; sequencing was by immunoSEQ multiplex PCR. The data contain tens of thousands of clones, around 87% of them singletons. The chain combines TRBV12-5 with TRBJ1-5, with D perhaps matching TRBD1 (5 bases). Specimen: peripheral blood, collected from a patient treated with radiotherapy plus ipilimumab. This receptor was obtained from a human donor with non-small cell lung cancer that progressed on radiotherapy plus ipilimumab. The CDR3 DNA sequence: TGTGCTAGTGGTTTGCGGGACCCCGGTCAGCCCCAGCATTTT. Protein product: CASGLRDPGQPQHF.